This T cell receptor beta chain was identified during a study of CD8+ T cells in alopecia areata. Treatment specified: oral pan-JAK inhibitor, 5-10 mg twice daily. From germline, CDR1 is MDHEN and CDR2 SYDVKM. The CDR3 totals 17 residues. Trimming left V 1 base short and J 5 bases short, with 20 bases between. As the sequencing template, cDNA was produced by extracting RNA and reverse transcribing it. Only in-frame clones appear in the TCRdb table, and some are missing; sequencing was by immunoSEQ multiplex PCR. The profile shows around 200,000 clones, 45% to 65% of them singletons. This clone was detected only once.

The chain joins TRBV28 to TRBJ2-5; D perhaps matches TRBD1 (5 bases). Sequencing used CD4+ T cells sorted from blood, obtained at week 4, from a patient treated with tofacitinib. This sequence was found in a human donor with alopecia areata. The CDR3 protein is CASSLYRSKYSEETQYF. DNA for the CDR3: TGTGCCAGCAGTTTATACAGGTCCAAGTATAGTGAGGAGACCCAGTACTTC. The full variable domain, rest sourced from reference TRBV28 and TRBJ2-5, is DVKVTQSSRYLVKRTGEKVFLECVQDMDHENMFWYRQDPGLGLRLIYFSYDVKMKEKGDIPEGYSVSREKKERFSLILESASTNQTSMYLCASSLYRSKYSEETQYFGPGTRLLVL.